These 21 T cell receptor beta chains came from one sample sequenced in a study of T cell clones after liver transplantation. Assay used: immunoSEQ multiplex PCR; TCRdb lists only in-frame clones, some missing. The sample comprises about 100,000 clones, 75% to 90% of which are singletons, and 0.85% to 1% rests with the top ten. Here the sequenced sample was CD4+ T cells from blood, taken before liver transplant. These receptors all stem from a human donor who received a liver transplant.

In regard to this clone: Other DNA sequences within the sample encode an identical CDR3. This rearrangement joins TRBV5-1 to TRBJ2-7, with TRBD1 identical over 8 bases. The V and J ends lost 4 bases and 1 base, in that order; junction bases with no gene match: 7. This CDR3 has 15 residues. Germline values: CDR1 SGHRS, CDR2 YFSETQ. The CDR3 loop reads CASSLVGTGSYEQYF. DNA for the CDR3: TGCGCCAGCAGCCTGGTCGGGACAGGTTCCTACGAGCAGTACTTC.

This chain uses TRBV19 with TRBJ2-2; D is unclear. The V gene's germline CDR1 is LNHDA and CDR2 SQIVND (reference sequence). V lost 7 bases and J lost 6, with 15 bases in between. The CDR3 runs 14 residues. DNA for the CDR3: TGTGCCAGTATCGGCCCAGTGTCCTCCGGGGAGCTGTTTTTT. The encoded protein is CASIGPVSSGELFF. Full variable domain (outside the CDR3, taken from reference TRBV19 and TRBJ2-2): DGGITQSPKYLFRKEGQNVTLSCEQNLNHDAMYWYRQDPGQGLRLIYYSQIVNDFQKGDIAEGYSVSREKKESFPLTVTSAQKNPTAFYLCASIGPVSSGELFFGEGSRLTVL.

The chain employs TRBV19 and TRBJ1-5; no clear D gene. Germline lookup yields CDR1 LNHDA and CDR2 SQIVND (reference sequence). Trimming removed 3 bases at V and 10 bases at J, with 13 bases between. The CDR3 is made up of 13 amino acids. DNA of the CDR3: TGTGCCAGTAGTATTCTCAGGTCGTTACCCCAGCATTTT. This codes for CASSILRSLPQHF.

This clone was observed a single time. This rearrangement joins TRBV5-1 to TRBJ1-5, with D perhaps TRBD1 (5 bases). The V gene lost 0 bases and the J gene lost 5 bases, with 12 bases spanning the gap. The germline gives CDR1 SGHRS, CDR2 YFSETQ. This CDR3 region has 15 residues. The CDR3, as DNA: TGCGCCAGCAGCTTGGAGGCAGGGAGAGATCAGCCCCAGCATTTT. Translating it yields CASSLEAGRDQPQHF.

This chain joins TRBV29-1 and TRBJ2-2, with 8 bases aligning to TRBD1. V lost 3 bases to trimming and J lost 5 bases; unmatched junction nucleotides: 11. CDR1 is SQVTM, CDR2 ANQGSEA, per germline. This CDR3 has 16 amino acids. The chain's CDR3 is CSVESQGAVGTGELFF. The CDR3 nucleotides are TGCAGCGTTGAGTCGCAGGGGGCGGTCGGGACCGGGGAGCTGTTTTTT.

V is TRBV5-1 and J is TRBJ2-3; the match to TRBD1 covers 9 bases. Germline V CDR1 and CDR2: SGHRS, YFSETQ. CDR3 size: 15 residues. After removal of 4 bases from V and 4 bases from J, the junction contained 7 bases not matched to a gene. The CDR3 sequence: CASSGGTGRADTQYF. CDR3 DNA: TGCGCCAGCAGCGGGGGGACAGGGAGGGCAGATACGCAGTATTTT.

The chain is built from TRBV6-1 and TRBJ2-3, with D maybe TRBD2 (6 bases). V lost 4 bases to trimming and J lost 2 bases, with 13 bases between them. Germline CDR1 MNHNS, CDR2 SASEGT. The CDR3 is made up of 15 amino acids. This CDR3 is CASSGVGLYTDTQYF. The DNA of the CDR3 is TGTGCCAGCAGTGGGGTGGGACTGTACACAGATACGCAGTATTTT.

The chain carries TRBV18 and TRBJ2-2, with 8 bases identical to TRBD2. The CDR3 consists of 16 residues. From germline, CDR1 is KGHSH and CDR2 LQKENI. V shed 3 bases, J shed 0 bases, and the junction held 3 bases outside the gene matches. The chain's CDR3 is CASSPVAGPNTGELFF. CDR3 nucleotide sequence: TGTGCCAGCTCACCGGTAGCGGGGCCGAACACCGGGGAGCTGTTTTTT.

This rearrangement joins TRBV7-6 to TRBJ1-1, with D maybe TRBD1 (5 bases). The V gene lost 2 bases and the J gene lost 11 bases, with 15 bases spanning the gap. Germline CDR1 SGHVS, CDR2 FNYEAQ. CDR3 size: 13 residues. The CDR3 loop reads CASSLPGAGGAFF. The CDR3, as DNA: TGTGCCAGCAGCTTACCCGGGGCTGGAGGGGCTTTCTTT.

The rearrangement uses TRBV6-1 and TRBJ2-2; D gene unclear. CDR3 length: 11 residues. The V gene's germline CDR1 is MNHNS and CDR2 SASEGT. Trimming pared 5 bases from V and 6 bases from J, leaving 4 bases between. CDR3 region: CASSSPGELFF. The CDR3 coding sequence is TGTGCCAGCAGTTCCCCCGGGGAGCTGTTTTTT.

The chain carries TRBV25-1 and TRBJ1-6, with TRBD1 as a possible D gene (5 bases). From germline, CDR1 is MGHDK and CDR2 SYGVNS. Trimming removed 3 bases at V and 9 bases at J, with 12 bases between. The CDR3 has 14 amino acids. CDR3 amino acids: CASSEGVRGSPLHF. The CDR3 DNA reads TGTGCCAGCAGTGAGGGGGTCCGTGGTTCACCCCTCCACTTT.

The table lists this clone with a few counts. This chain connects TRBV28 to TRBJ2-1; no reliable D call. Trimming stripped 10 bases from V and 0 bases from J, with 10 bases between. This CDR3 contains 13 residues. CDR1 is MDHEN and CDR2 is SYDVKM in the germline V gene. CDR3 protein: CAIWSPSYNEQFF. As DNA, the CDR3 is TGTGCCATCTGGTCCCCCTCCTACAATGAGCAGTTCTTC. Using reference TRBV28 and TRBJ2-1 for the parts outside the CDR3, the full variable domain is DVKVTQSSRYLVKRTGEKVFLECVQDMDHENMFWYRQDPGLGLRLIYFSYDVKMKEKGDIPEGYSVSREKKERFSLILESASTNQTSMYLCAIWSPSYNEQFFGPGTRLTVL.

The chain has TRBV5-1 and TRBJ2-3; 8 bases fit TRBD2. V lost 2 bases, J lost 2 bases, and 4 bases stayed unmatched. CDR1 is SGHRS and CDR2 is YFSETQ in the germline V gene. The CDR3 has 15 residues. This CDR3 is CASSFPGLDTDTQYF. DNA for the CDR3: TGCGCCAGCAGCTTCCCGGGACTAGACACAGATACGCAGTATTTT.

The chain is built from TRBV6-6 and TRBJ2-7, with D perhaps assigned TRBD1 or TRBD2 (6 bases each). CDR3 length equals 14 residues. Trimming stripped 0 bases from V and 3 bases from J, with 9 bases between. CDR1 is MNHNY, CDR2 SVGAGI, per germline (reference sequence). The CDR3 protein is CASSYSGGGYEQYF. CDR3 DNA sequence: TGTGCCAGCAGTTACTCAGGGGGAGGCTACGAGCAGTACTTC.

This clone was counted a few times. The chain joins TRBV28 to TRBJ2-7; TRBD2 aligns across 7 bases. Germline V gene lookup returns CDR1 MDHEN and CDR2 SYDVKM. V lost 3 bases and J lost 0; bases outside the gene matches: 8. The CDR3 extends over 16 amino acids. CDR3 sequence reads: CASSFTLADLSYEQYF. CDR3 in DNA: TGTGCCAGCAGTTTCACCCTAGCGGACCTCTCCTACGAGCAGTACTTC.

CDR3 residues: CASSFPRYTEAFF. The CDR3 DNA is TGTGCCAGCAGCTTTCCGCGGTACACTGAAGCTTTCTTT. The V call is TRBV11-2, the J call TRBJ1-1; no definite D call. The germline V gene has CDR1 SGHAT and CDR2 FQNNGV. With 3 bases removed from V and 3 bases from J, the gap between germline ends came to 8 bases. The CDR3 totals 13 residues.

The gene calls are TRBV5-6 and TRBJ1-1; 8 nucleotides agree with TRBD1. V dropped 4 bases and J dropped 11; count of bases not matched to a gene: 10. Germline CDR1 and CDR2: SGHDT and YYEEEE. This CDR3 is built from 13 residues. The CDR3 here is CASSEDRGRGAFF. The CDR3 coding sequence is TGTGCCAGCAGCGAAGACAGGGGTCGGGGGGCTTTCTTT.

The chain recombines TRBV7-9 with TRBJ2-7; 7 bases are shared with TRBD1. J gave up 2 bases and V 5 bases, and 6 bases lay outside the gene matches. This CDR3 is built from 14 residues. Per germline, CDR1 SEHNR and CDR2 FQNEAQ (reference sequence). CDR3 protein: CASSHRGQAYEQYF. Written as DNA, the CDR3 is TGTGCCAGCAGCCACAGGGGCCAAGCCTACGAGCAGTACTTC.

V is TRBV10-3 and J is TRBJ2-3; 13 bases align to TRBD2. With V trimmed by 6 bases and J by 3 bases, 3 bases remained unmatched. Germline V CDR1 and CDR2: ENHRY, SYGVKD. The CDR3 totals 15 residues. The CDR3 DNA reads TGTGCCATCAGGCCGGGACTAGCGGGAACAGATACGCAGTATTTT. Encoded protein: CAIRPGLAGTDTQYF.

The chain employs TRBV5-1 and TRBJ2-2; D is possibly TRBD1 (7 bases). The CDR3 is 15 amino acids. Germline V CDR1 and CDR2: SGHRS, YFSETQ. V dropped 5 bases and J dropped 3 bases, with 14 bases sitting between them. Here the CDR3 DNA reads TGCGCCAGCAGGTCAGGAGGGGGCGACACCGGGGAGCTGTTTTTT. Its translation: CASRSGGGDTGELFF.

The V call is TRBV7-2, the J call TRBJ2-1; 9 nucleotides agree with TRBD2. Germline lookup yields CDR1 SGHTA and CDR2 FQGNSA. This CDR3 is 15 amino acids long. Losses at the gene ends were 1 base for V and 4 bases for J; bases not matched to a gene: 2. CDR3 nucleotides: TGTGCCAGCAGCTTAGAAGCGGGGGGATACAATGAGCAGTTCTTC. This sequence encodes CASSLEAGGYNEQFF.